This T cell receptor beta chain was profiled in a study of blood T cell repertoires in COVID-19. Study-level information: Spain, Italy and the United States supplied samples that represented acute and convalescent COVID-19. T cells, B-cell-depleted T cells, or PBMCs provided the cDNA or gDNA that served as material.

Source study methods: Quantification of nucleated cells was approximated via reference gene primer amplification. Clones were sequenced by immunoSEQ multiplex PCR, and TCRdb holds only the in-frame ones, with some missing. That table gives V, J and clone size, and the DNA gave D and trimming. The sample consists of about 120,000 clones, around nine tenths of them appearing once. The CDR3 covers 16 residues. Trimming removed 0 bases at V and 0 bases at J, with 10 bases between. Looked up from germline, CDR1 is SGHNT and CDR2 is YYREEE (reference sequence). The origin of this receptor is an elderly woman with acute or convalescent COVID-19. The sample consisted of peripheral blood. V gene TRBV5-4 combines with J gene TRBJ2-1, with TRBD1 as a possible D gene (6 bases). As DNA, the CDR3 is TGTGCCAGCAGCTTGGCCGGGACAACCTCCTACAATGAGCAGTTCTTC. It codes for CASSLAGTTSYNEQFF.